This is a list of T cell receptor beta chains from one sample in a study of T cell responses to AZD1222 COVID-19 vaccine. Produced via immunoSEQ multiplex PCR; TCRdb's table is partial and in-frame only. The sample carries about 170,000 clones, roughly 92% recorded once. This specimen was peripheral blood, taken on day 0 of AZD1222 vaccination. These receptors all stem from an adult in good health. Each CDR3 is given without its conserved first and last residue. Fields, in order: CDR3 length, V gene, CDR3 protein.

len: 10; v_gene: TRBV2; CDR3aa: AIGGGNTEAF
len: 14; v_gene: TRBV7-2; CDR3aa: ASSWGLAGGQETQY
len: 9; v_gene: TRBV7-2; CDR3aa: ASSLGHGYT
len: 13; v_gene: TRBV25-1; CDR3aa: ASSEEGEKGQPQH
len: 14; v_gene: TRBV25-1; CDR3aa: ASSDGTGGFNQPQH
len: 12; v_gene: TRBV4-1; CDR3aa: ASSQGSGGSPLH
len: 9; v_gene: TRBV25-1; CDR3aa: ASSGGTVLY
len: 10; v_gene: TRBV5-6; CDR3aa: ASSRRGNEQY
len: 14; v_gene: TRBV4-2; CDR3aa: ASSLAGEGTNEKLF
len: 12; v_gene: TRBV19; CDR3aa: ASSMIGGGETQY
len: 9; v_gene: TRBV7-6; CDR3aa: ASSFRGNRD
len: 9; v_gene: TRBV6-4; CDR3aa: ASRNHNEQF
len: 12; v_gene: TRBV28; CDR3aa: ASRYTAADYGYT
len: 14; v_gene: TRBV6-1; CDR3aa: ASSEPGTPLQETQY
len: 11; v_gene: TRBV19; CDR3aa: ASSMGLNQPQH
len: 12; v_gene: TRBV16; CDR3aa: ASSQLPFNQPQH
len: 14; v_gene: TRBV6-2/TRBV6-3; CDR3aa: ASSYSMASGENEQF
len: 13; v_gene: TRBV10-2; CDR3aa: ASRMAGFSGNTIY
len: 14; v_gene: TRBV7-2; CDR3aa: ASSQYPGLATYEQY
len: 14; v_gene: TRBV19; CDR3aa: ASSIIRGASNQPQH
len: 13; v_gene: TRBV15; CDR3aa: ATSREAEGGYEQY
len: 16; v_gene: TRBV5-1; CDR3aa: ASSLVGTGGFKNTEAF
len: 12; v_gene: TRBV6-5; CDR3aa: ASRFDRGLGEQY
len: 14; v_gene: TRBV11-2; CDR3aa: ASSLDPLRLPSTQY
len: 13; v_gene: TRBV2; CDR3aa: ASSEGTSYSYEQY
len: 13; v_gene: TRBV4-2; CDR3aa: ASSRPGGVNTEAF
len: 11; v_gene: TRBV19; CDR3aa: ASDQGTGNTIY
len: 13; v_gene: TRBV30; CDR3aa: AWSVQLYYNSPLH
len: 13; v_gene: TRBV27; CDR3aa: ASSKGGASNQPQH
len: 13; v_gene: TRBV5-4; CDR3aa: ASSLGRGGPGEQY
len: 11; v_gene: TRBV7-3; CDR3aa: ASSFGGATEAF
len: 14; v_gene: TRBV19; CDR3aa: ASSRASGTGSYGYT
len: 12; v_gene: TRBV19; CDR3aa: ASSIGLAEETQY
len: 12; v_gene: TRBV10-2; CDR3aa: ASRSLPNTGELF
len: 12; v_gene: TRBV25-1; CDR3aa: ASRAKGGTGELF
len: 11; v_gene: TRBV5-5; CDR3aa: ASNRDWNYGYT
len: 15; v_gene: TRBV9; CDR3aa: ASSVGGGLAGGETQY
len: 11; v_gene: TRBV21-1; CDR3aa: ASSKGLQETQY
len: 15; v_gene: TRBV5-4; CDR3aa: ASSLGGSGVSSYEQY
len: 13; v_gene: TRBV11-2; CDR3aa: ASSSRGASTDTQY
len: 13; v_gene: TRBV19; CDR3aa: ASSPAGLAGYEQF
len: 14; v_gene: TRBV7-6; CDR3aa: ASSSGVAGYTGELF
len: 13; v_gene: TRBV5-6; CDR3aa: ASSLAGGTRYEQY
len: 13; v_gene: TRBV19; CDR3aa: ASRSGTSQYNEQF
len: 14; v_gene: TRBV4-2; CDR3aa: ASSQDKRGNTGELF
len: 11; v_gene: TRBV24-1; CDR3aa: ATRSQGRNGYT